The 9 T cell receptor beta chains reported below all come from one sample, sequenced in a study of blood T cells in healthy people across ages. A J-beta primer mix and a sample-barcoded 5' primer were used in a second PCR of roughly 6 to 11 cycles. TCRdb re-analysed the 5' RACE reads in MiXCR, keeping a single row per CDR3 protein. The table has about 1,500,000 distinct CDR3 sequences, 28% seen once. The sample was blood. These receptors were taken from a woman in her thirties in good health.

This clonotype was picked up a small number of times. CDR3 region: CASSRGQGLDSPLHF. CDR3 nucleotides: TGTGCCAGCAGTCGTGGACAGGGGCTTGATTCACCCCTCCACTTT. The J gene is TRBJ1-6, the V gene TRBV12-3 or TRBV12-4, with 9 bases lining up with TRBD1. V dropped 5 bases and J dropped 8; count of bases not matched to a gene: 7. This CDR3 comprises 15 residues.

This clonotype was seen a handful of times. The J gene is TRBJ1-3, the V gene TRBV20-1, with D perhaps TRBD1 (6 bases). This CDR3 comprises 16 residues. The germline gives CDR1 DFQATT, CDR2 SNEGSKA (reference sequence). V gave up 1 base and J gave up 1 base, with 14 bases separating them. CDR3 coding DNA: TGCAGTGCTAGAGTGGGGGGGCGCCGGTCTGGAAACACCATATATTTT. Encoded protein: CSARVGGRRSGNTIYF.

Remarks on this clonotype: Compared with germline, one end of the junction differs, possibly owing to a read error. The J gene is TRBJ2-7, the V gene TRBV6-2 or TRBV6-3; the match to TRBD2 covers 8 bases. In germline, CDR1 is MNHEY, CDR2 SVGEGT. This CDR3 is 16 amino acids long. The CDR3 coding sequence is TGTGCCGGCAGTTACTCGGTTGCGGGAGGTGGATACGAGCAGTACTTC. As protein: CAGSYSVAGGGYEQYF.

This clonotype was recorded a few times. This may stem from a read error, because a much larger clone lies one nucleotide away. The V call is TRBV7-2, the J call TRBJ2-1, with 9 bases aligning to TRBD1. The CDR3 is made up of 17 amino acids. The germline V gene encodes CDR1 SGHTA and CDR2 FQGNSA. This CDR3 is CAGSFQYGGQGINEQFF. Written as DNA, the CDR3 is TGTGCCGGCAGCTTCCAATATGGGGGACAGGGAATCAATGAGCAGTTCTTC.

There are many counts of this clonotype. V and J are TRBV20-1 and TRBJ1-2; no reliable D call. The CDR3 length is 16 residues. Trimming left V 3 bases short and J 3 bases short, with 20 bases between. Germline lookup yields CDR1 DFQATT and CDR2 SNEGSKA (reference sequence). The CDR3 loop is CSARSSRGYGDYGYTF. The CDR3 DNA is TGCAGTGCTAGGTCGTCACGTGGATACGGTGACTATGGCTACACCTTC.

The V gene is TRBV14, the J gene TRBJ2-5; 14 bases fit TRBD2. In germline, CDR1 is SGHDN, CDR2 FVKESK. The CDR3 contains 16 residues. V gave up 10 bases and J gave up 5 bases; unmatched junction bases: 12. The CDR3 DNA follows: TGTGCCATCAGAAGGGGACTAGCGGGAGAGGATGAGACCCAGTACTTC. Its protein is CAIRRGLAGEDETQYF.

The V call is TRBV20-1, the J call TRBJ1-1, with D uncertain. This CDR3 is 14 amino acids long. Germline V lookup: CDR1 DFQATT, CDR2 SNEGSKA (reference sequence). Trimming cost V 0 bases and J 1 base, with 9 bases left between them. CDR3 loop: CSARDQAGNTEAFF. CDR3 DNA: TGCAGTGCTAGAGATCAGGCAGGGAACACTGAAGCTTTCTTT.

The chain carries TRBV20-1 and TRBJ2-1; TRBD2 agrees at 7 bases. J gave up 3 bases and V 0 bases, and 23 bases lay outside the gene matches. This CDR3 region has 21 residues. Germline CDR1 reads DFQATT; CDR2 reads SNEGSKA (reference sequence). Here the CDR3 DNA reads TGCAGTGCTAGAGACCCCCTTGGGGTTGGCGGGGACTACGGGTACTACAATGAGCAGTTCTTC. This translates into CSARDPLGVGGDYGYYNEQFF.

For this clonotype: At one end, the junction sequence differs from germline, possibly due to a read error. The J gene is TRBJ2-1, the V gene TRBV27; TRBD1 aligns across 7 bases. The CDR3 is made up of 16 amino acids. CDR1 is MNHEY and CDR2 is SMNVEV in the germline V gene (reference sequence). CDR3 bases: TGTGCCAGCAGTGGCAGGGGGAGTATAACTTACAATGTGCAGTTCTTC. It translates to CASSGRGSITYNVQFF.